These 20 T cell receptor beta chains were all obtained from the same sample, sequenced in a study of shared clonotypes between healthy human individuals. Repertoires were generated with immunoSEQ multiplex PCR, while TCRdb's copy carries only in-frame clones and drops some. The sample shows approximately 810,000 clones, 80% to 95% of them seen only once. Positively selected for CCR7, the CD45RO-negative cells used as naive CD8 cells excluded terminally differentiated effector memory CD45RA+ cells. The sample comprised naive CD8+ T cells sorted from blood. Receptors were obtained from a man aged 25-40 years in good health.

This chain connects TRBV13 to TRBJ2-7; D is undetermined. Germline CDR1 PRHDT, CDR2 FYEKMQ (reference sequence). This CDR3 spans 14 amino acids. V was pared by 2 bases and J by 5 bases, with 13 bases between. CDR3 sequence (DNA): TGTGCCAGCAGCTTAACAACAAATTTAGACGAGCAGTACTTC. This encodes CASSLTTNLDEQYF.

This clone showed up many times. The rearrangement joins TRBV30 to TRBJ1-1, with D possibly matching TRBD1 (5 bases). The germline V gene has CDR1 GTSNPN and CDR2 SVGIG (reference sequence). Trimming took off 3 bases at V and 4 bases at J, with 15 bases between the two ends. The length of the CDR3 is 14 residues. The CDR3: CAWSSGGEITEAFF. CDR3 in DNA: TGTGCCTGGAGCAGCGGGGGTGAGATCACTGAAGCTTTCTTT.

The chain couples TRBV7-9 to TRBJ1-5; TRBD1 aligns across 8 bases. From germline, CDR1 is SEHNR and CDR2 FQNEAQ (reference sequence). V was pared by 1 base and J by 5 bases, with 7 bases of the junction left unmatched. This CDR3 has 16 amino acids. CDR3 sequence: CASSLGGQDPDQPQHF. As DNA, the CDR3 is TGTGCCAGCAGCTTAGGGGGACAGGACCCGGATCAGCCCCAGCATTTT.

This chain uses TRBV9 with TRBJ2-1; 12 nucleotides match TRBD2. Trimming removed 2 bases from V and 8 bases from J; junction bases left unmatched: 2. The germline gives CDR1 SGDLS, CDR2 YYNGEE. The CDR3 has 14 residues. The CDR3 DNA reads TGTGCCAGCAGCGTGACTAGCGGGAGCTATGAGCAGTTCTTC. This encodes CASSVTSGSYEQFF.

The chain couples TRBV6-1 to TRBJ2-1; 7 bases match TRBD1. V was pared by 8 bases and J by 6 bases, with 13 bases of the junction left unmatched. The CDR3 is 15 amino acids. Germline assignment: CDR1 MNHNS and CDR2 SASEGT. The CDR3 DNA reads TGTGCCAGCTCTAACCGGGACAGCTTTCCCAATGAGCAGTTCTTC. It is translated as CASSNRDSFPNEQFF.

This chain links TRBV27 with TRBJ2-7, with D uncertain. Trimming cost V 6 bases and J 10 bases, with 10 bases left between them. CDR1 and CDR2 from the germline V gene are MNHEY and SMNVEV (reference sequence). The CDR3 loop spans 10 amino acids. The CDR3 bases are TGTGCCAGCAGAGACACTATCCAGTACTTC. Encoded protein: CASRDTIQYF.

The rearrangement links TRBV7-9 to TRBJ2-3; 8 bases fit TRBD2. Trimming removed 3 bases from V and 0 bases from J; junction bases left unmatched: 5. The CDR3 spans 16 residues. The germline V gene encodes CDR1 SEHNR and CDR2 FQNEAQ (reference sequence). CDR3 residues: CASSFLAGLSTDTQYF. In nucleotides, the CDR3 is TGTGCCAGCAGCTTTCTAGCGGGCTTAAGCACAGATACGCAGTATTTT.

This clone was recorded a few times. V and J are TRBV27 and TRBJ1-2; possibly TRBD1 for D (5 bases). V shed 3 bases and J shed 7 bases, with 12 bases lying between them. There are 13 residues in the CDR3. From germline, CDR1 is MNHEY and CDR2 SMNVEV (reference sequence). CDR3 amino acids: CASSFGTGSGYTF. CDR3 nucleotide sequence: TGTGCCAGCAGTTTCGGGACCGGGAGTGGCTACACCTTC.

V gene TRBV30 combines with J gene TRBJ2-7, with 7 bases identical to TRBD1. The V and J ends lost 2 bases and 2 bases, in that order; junction bases with no gene match: 9. The length of the CDR3 is 15 residues. Germline lookup yields CDR1 GTSNPN and CDR2 SVGIG (reference sequence). The CDR3: CAWSSLGQVAYEQYF. For the CDR3, the DNA is TGTGCCTGGAGTTCCCTCGGACAGGTAGCCTACGAGCAGTACTTC.

The CDR3 loop reads CASSLGGQGAPYYGYTF. CDR3 in DNA: TGTGCCAGCAGCTTGGGGGGACAGGGCGCCCCATACTATGGCTACACCTTC. The chain employs TRBV5-6 and TRBJ1-2, with 9 bases that match TRBD1. Trimming took 0 bases from V and 3 from J; bases not matched to a gene: 9. CDR1 and CDR2 (germline): SGHDT, YYEEEE. The CDR3 totals 17 residues.

The rearrangement links TRBV7-9 to TRBJ2-1; 7 bases line up with TRBD1. Per germline, CDR1 SEHNR and CDR2 FQNEAQ (reference sequence). This CDR3 spans 17 amino acids. J was trimmed by 5 bases and V by 5 bases; bases with no gene match: 15. The CDR3 DNA reads TGTGCCAGCAGCGGGCCGCGGACAGGACCGGGGAACAATGAGCAGTTCTTC. It encodes CASSGPRTGPGNNEQFF.

This clone showed up just once. The rearrangement joins TRBV27 to TRBJ2-1; 7 bases are a match to TRBD2. The CDR3 is 15 amino acids. V shed 1 base and J 9 bases; nucleotides not matched to a gene: 9. From germline, CDR1 is MNHEY and CDR2 SMNVEV (reference sequence). The CDR3 region has the DNA TGTGCCAGCAGTTTATATGGCGGGAGTGACGGTGAGCAGTTCTTC. Translation gives CASSLYGGSDGEQFF.

This chain joins TRBV11-1 and TRBJ2-2, with 15 bases identical to TRBD2. This CDR3 contains 18 residues. Germline assignment: CDR1 SGHAT and CDR2 FQDESV (reference sequence). The ends lost 6 bases at V and 7 bases at J; junction bases unmatched: 12. The CDR3 nucleotides are TGTGCCAGCAGACAATGGACTAGCGGGAGGGCCTCTAACGGGGAGCTGTTTTTT. Its translation is CASRQWTSGRASNGELFF.

On this clone itself: The sample contains more than one DNA sequence encoding this CDR3. The rearrangement uses TRBV9 and TRBJ1-1; D uncertain. V lost 0 bases and J lost 1, with 4 bases in between. CDR1 is SGDLS, CDR2 YYNGEE, per germline. The CDR3 is made up of 13 amino acids. For the CDR3, the DNA is TGTGCCAGCAGCGTAGTTTCGAACACTGAAGCTTTCTTT. This sequence encodes CASSVVSNTEAFF.

The V and J genes are TRBV7-9 and TRBJ2-3; D may be TRBD2 (5 bases). In germline, CDR1 is SEHNR, CDR2 FQNEAQ (reference sequence). The CDR3 is 15 residues long. V lost 1 base and J 4 bases, leaving 12 bases between the germline ends. The CDR3, as DNA: TGTGCCAGCAGCTTAGTTCTTAAGGGAGCAGATACGCAGTATTTT. Translated, it gives CASSLVLKGADTQYF.

In regard to this clone: Other DNA sequences in this sample translate to the same CDR3. The rearrangement links TRBV9 to TRBJ2-3; D is ambiguous. The CDR3 has 15 residues. Trimming took 0 bases from V and 0 from J, leaving 8 bases between them. CDR1 is SGDLS and CDR2 is YYNGEE in the germline V gene. CDR3 in amino acids: CASSVDPSSTDTQYF. The CDR3 DNA is TGTGCCAGCAGCGTAGACCCCTCTAGCACAGATACGCAGTATTTT.

This clone has only one observation. This sequence joins TRBV30 and TRBJ2-1, with no clear D. The CDR3 sequence is 13 residues long. V gave up 0 bases and J gave up 4 bases, with 7 bases separating them. Germline CDR1 and CDR2: GTSNPN and SVGIG (reference sequence). The CDR3 loop is CAWSVIVYNEQFF. CDR3 DNA: TGTGCCTGGAGTGTAATAGTGTACAATGAGCAGTTCTTC.

DNA of the CDR3: TGTGCCAGCAGTGATGACGGACAGATTAAAGAGACCCAGTACTTC. It specifies CASSDDGQIKETQYF. The chain has TRBV6-4 and TRBJ2-5, with D possibly being TRBD1 (6 bases). The CDR3 sequence is 15 residues long. V lost 3 bases to trimming and J lost 3 bases, with 14 bases between them. The germline CDR1 and CDR2 sequences are MRHNA and SNTAGT.

V usage is TRBV5-1 and J usage is TRBJ2-2, with unresolved D. V was clipped by 4 bases and J by 6 bases, with 13 bases between them. Germline lookup yields CDR1 SGHRS and CDR2 YFSETQ. This CDR3 has 14 amino acids. The CDR3 region has the DNA TGCGCCAGCAGCCCCCCCCCACACTCCGGGGAGCTGTTTTTT. It specifies CASSPPPHSGELFF.

The chain recombines TRBV23-1 with TRBJ1-1; D gene unclear. Being an ORF, TRBV23-1 has a function that is uncertain. V lost 2 bases to trimming and J lost 4 bases, with 14 bases between them. The CDR3 runs 15 residues. CDR3 sequence: CASSQLLVWGTEAFF. The CDR3 bases are TGCGCCAGCAGTCAACTATTGGTTTGGGGCACTGAAGCTTTCTTT.